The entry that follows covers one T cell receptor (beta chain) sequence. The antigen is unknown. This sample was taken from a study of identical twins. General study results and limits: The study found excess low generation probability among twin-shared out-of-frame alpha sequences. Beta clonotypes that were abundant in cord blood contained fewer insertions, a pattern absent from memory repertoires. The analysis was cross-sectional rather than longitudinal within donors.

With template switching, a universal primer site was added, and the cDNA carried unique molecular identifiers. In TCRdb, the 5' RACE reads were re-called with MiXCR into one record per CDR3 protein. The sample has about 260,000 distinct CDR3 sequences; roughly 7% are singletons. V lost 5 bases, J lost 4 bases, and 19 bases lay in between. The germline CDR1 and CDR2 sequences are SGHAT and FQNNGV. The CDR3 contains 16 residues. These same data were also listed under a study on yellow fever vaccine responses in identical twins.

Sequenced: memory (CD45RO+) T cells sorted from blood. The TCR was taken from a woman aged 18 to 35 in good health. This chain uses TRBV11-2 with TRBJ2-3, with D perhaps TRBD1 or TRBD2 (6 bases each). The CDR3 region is CASSRSKGGRADTQYF. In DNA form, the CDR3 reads TGTGCCAGCAGCCGGAGTAAGGGGGGCCGGGCAGATACGCAGTATTTT. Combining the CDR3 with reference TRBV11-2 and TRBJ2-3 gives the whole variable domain EAGVAQSPRYKIIEKRQSVAFWCNPISGHATLYWYQQILGQGPKLLIQFQNNGVVDDSQLPKDRFSAERLKGVDSTLKIQPAKLEDSAVYLCASSRSKGGRADTQYFGPGTRLTVL.